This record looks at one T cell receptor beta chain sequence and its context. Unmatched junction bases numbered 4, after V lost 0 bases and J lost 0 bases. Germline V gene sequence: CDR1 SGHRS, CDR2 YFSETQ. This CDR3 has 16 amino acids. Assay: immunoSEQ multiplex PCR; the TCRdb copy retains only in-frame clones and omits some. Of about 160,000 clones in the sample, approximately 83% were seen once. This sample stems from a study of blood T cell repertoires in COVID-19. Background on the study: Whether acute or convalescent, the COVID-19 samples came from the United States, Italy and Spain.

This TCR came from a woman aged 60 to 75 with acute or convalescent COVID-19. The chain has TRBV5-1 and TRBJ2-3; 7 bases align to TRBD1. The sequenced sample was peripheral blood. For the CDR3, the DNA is TGCGCCAGCAGCTTGGTTCCGACAGGGAGCACAGATACGCAGTATTTT. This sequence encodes CASSLVPTGSTDTQYF. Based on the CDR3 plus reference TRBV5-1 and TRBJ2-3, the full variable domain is KAGVTQTPRYLIKTRGQQVTLSCSPISGHRSVSWYQQTPGQGLQFLFEYFSETQRNKGNFPGRFSGRQFSNSRSEMNVSTLELGDSALYLCASSLVPTGSTDTQYFGPGTRLTVL.